The 12 T cell receptor beta chains in this list originate from one sample, sequenced in a study of a mutant IDH1 vaccine in newly diagnosed glioma. TCRdb's table, derived via immunoSEQ multiplex PCR, lists solely in-frame clones and lacks some. The sample consists of about 55,000 clones, about 85% of them appearing once. Stated time point: week 35, safety follow-up. What each vaccine dose contained was 300 ug of mutant IDH1 20-mer peptide, accompanied by topical imiquimod. Antigen specificity for these receptors is unknown. Sequences were derived from PBMCs, sampled from a glioma patient whose treatment included an IDH1 peptide vaccine. The receptors were gathered from a woman between 18 and 29 years old with glioma.

The J gene is TRBJ2-5, the V gene TRBV10-1; 8 bases map to TRBD2. The CDR3 runs 14 residues. J gave up 4 bases and V 3 bases, and 4 bases lay outside the gene matches. Per germline, CDR1 WNHNN and CDR2 SYGVQD (reference sequence). The CDR3 region is CASSDSGSVETQYF. The CDR3 bases are TGCGCCAGCAGTGACAGCGGGAGTGTAGAGACCCAGTACTTC.

The gene calls are TRBV19 and TRBJ1-5, with D perhaps TRBD1 (6 bases). The CDR3 spans 16 residues. Trimming took off 3 bases at V and 7 bases at J, with 19 bases between the two ends. Germline CDR1 LNHDA, CDR2 SQIVND (reference sequence). The CDR3 coding sequence is TGTGCCAGTAGTATCCGGGACACGCTCCGAGGGCAGCCCCAGCATTTT. Protein sequence: CASSIRDTLRGQPQHF.

This clone was counted between two and nine times. The chain uses TRBV25-1 and TRBJ1-3; a weak D match, TRBD1 (5 bases). The V end was cut by 1 base, the J end by 0 bases, with 10 bases between. The CDR3 is made up of 16 amino acids. Germline values: CDR1 MGHDK, CDR2 SYGVNS. The DNA of the CDR3 is TGTGCCAGCAGTGAATCGGGACTGATCTCTGGAAACACCATATATTTT. Translated, it gives CASSESGLISGNTIYF. The whole variable domain, remainder taken from reference TRBV25-1 and TRBJ1-3, is EADIYQTPRYLVIGTGKKITLECSQTMGHDKMYWYQQDPGMELHLIHYSYGVNSTEKGDLSSESTVSRIRTEHFPLTLESARPSHTSQYLCASSESGLISGNTIYFGEGSWLTVV.

This clone was detected only once. V usage is TRBV29-1 and J usage is TRBJ2-6; D gene ambiguous. With 5 bases removed from V and 0 bases from J, the gap between germline ends came to 8 bases. The CDR3 contains 14 residues. Germline V CDR1 and CDR2: SQVTM, ANQGSEA. The CDR3 spells CSVQTRSGANVLTF. CDR3 DNA sequence: TGCAGCGTTCAGACCCGCTCTGGGGCCAACGTCCTGACTTTC.

This chain uses TRBV25-1 with TRBJ1-1; TRBD1 might be the D (6 bases). In germline, CDR1 is MGHDK, CDR2 SYGVNS. V dropped 0 bases and J dropped 0 bases, with 8 bases sitting between them. The CDR3 contains 15 residues. This CDR3 is CASSEYGGLNTEAFF. CDR3 coding DNA: TGTGCCAGCAGTGAATATGGGGGGCTGAACACTGAAGCTTTCTTT.

This clone was counted between two and nine times. The chain combines TRBV28 with TRBJ2-7; a weak D match, TRBD1 (6 bases). V lost 8 bases and J lost 2, with 16 bases in between. CDR3 length: 14 residues. CDR1 is MDHEN and CDR2 is SYDVKM in the germline V gene. The CDR3 here is CASGFTGFPYEQYF. CDR3 sequence (DNA): TGTGCCAGCGGATTCACAGGGTTTCCCTACGAGCAGTACTTC.

Only one count was recorded for this clone. This chain uses TRBV6-5 with TRBJ2-2; TRBD1 might be the D (6 bases). Trimming pared 10 bases from V and 6 bases from J, leaving 12 bases between. Germline loops: CDR1 MNHEY, CDR2 SVGAGI. The CDR3 sequence is 12 residues long. The CDR3 DNA sequence: TGTGCCACGAGCAGGGGAGCCGGGGAGCTGTTTTTT. Protein: CATSRGAGELFF.

The chain has TRBV25-1 and TRBJ1-4, with a tentative D call TRBD1 (6 bases). CDR3 length: 16 residues. The germline gives CDR1 MGHDK, CDR2 SYGVNS. Trimming cost V 6 bases and J 6 bases, with 20 bases left between them. CDR3 DNA sequence: TGTGCCAGCAGCCTCCAAGGGGTGGGGGCCGATGAAAAACTGTTTTTT. Protein sequence: CASSLQGVGADEKLFF.

The sample holds a few counts of this clone. The chain is built from TRBV6-5 and TRBJ1-4, with D hard to call. CDR3 length: 15 residues. CDR1 is MNHEY, CDR2 SVGAGI, per germline. V was shortened by 6 bases and J by 0 bases, with 11 bases between the two germline ends. CDR3 residues: CASRLGPATNEKLFF. CDR3 DNA: TGTGCCAGCAGATTAGGACCTGCAACTAATGAAAAACTGTTTTTT.

V is TRBV7-2 and J is TRBJ1-2; 10 positions match TRBD1. The CDR3 length is 15 residues. In germline, CDR1 is SGHTA, CDR2 FQGNSA. Trimming removed 4 bases from V and 3 bases from J; junction bases left unmatched: 5. CDR3 nucleotides: TGTGCCAGCAGCTCCAGGGACAGGGGCGACTATGGCTACACCTTC. It is translated as CASSSRDRGDYGYTF. Combining the CDR3 with reference TRBV7-2 and TRBJ1-2 gives the whole variable domain GAGVSQSPSNKVTEKGKDVELRCDPISGHTALYWYRQSLGQGLEFLIYFQGNSAPDKSGLPSDRFSAERTGGSVSTLTIQRTQQEDSAVYLCASSSRDRGDYGYTFGSGTRLTVV.

V gene TRBV27 combines with J gene TRBJ2-7, with a tentative D call TRBD2 (5 bases). V was pared by 7 bases and J by 3 bases, with 13 bases between. CDR1 and CDR2 from the germline V gene are MNHEY and SMNVEV (reference sequence). This CDR3 has 13 residues. The CDR3 loop is CASNPGSLYEQYF. The CDR3 DNA follows: TGTGCCAGCAACCCGGGGAGTCTCTACGAGCAGTACTTC.

The genes are TRBV19 and TRBJ2-7; D is perhaps TRBD2 (5 bases). In germline, CDR1 is LNHDA, CDR2 SQIVND (reference sequence). V lost 6 bases to trimming and J lost 2 bases, with 11 bases between them. There are 13 residues in the CDR3. The CDR3 reads CASSRTSTYEQYF. CDR3 coding DNA: TGTGCCAGTAGCCGGACTTCTACCTACGAGCAGTACTTC.